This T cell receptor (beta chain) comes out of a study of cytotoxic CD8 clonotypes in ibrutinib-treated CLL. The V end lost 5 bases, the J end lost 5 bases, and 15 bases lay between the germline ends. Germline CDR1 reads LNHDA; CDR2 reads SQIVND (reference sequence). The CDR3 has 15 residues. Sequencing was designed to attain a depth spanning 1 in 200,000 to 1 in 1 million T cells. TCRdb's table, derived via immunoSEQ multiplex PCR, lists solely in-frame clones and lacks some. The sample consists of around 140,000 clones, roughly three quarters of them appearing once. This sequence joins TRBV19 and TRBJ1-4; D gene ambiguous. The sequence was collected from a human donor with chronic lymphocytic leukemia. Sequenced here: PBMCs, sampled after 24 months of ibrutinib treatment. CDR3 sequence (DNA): TGTGCCAGTAGTGCCAGGACGGGTGGAAATGAAAAACTGTTTTTT. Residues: CASSARTGGNEKLFF.